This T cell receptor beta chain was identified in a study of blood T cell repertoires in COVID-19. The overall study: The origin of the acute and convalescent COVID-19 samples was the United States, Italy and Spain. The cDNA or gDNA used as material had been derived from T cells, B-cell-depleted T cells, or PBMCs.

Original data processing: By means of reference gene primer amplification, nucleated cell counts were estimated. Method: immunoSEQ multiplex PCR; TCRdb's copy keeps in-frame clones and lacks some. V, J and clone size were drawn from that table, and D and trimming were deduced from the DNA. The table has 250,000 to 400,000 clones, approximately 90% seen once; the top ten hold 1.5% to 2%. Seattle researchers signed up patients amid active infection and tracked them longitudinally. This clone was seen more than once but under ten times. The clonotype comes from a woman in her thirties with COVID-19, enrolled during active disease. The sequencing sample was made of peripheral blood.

CDR3 loop: CASSQNHGNTEAFF. CDR3 DNA sequence: TGTGCCAGCAGCCAAAATCACGGGAACACTGAAGCTTTCTTT. The chain recombines TRBV3-1 (or the pseudogene TRBV3-2) with TRBJ1-1, with D uncertain. The V gene lost 2 bases and the J gene lost 1 base, with 8 bases spanning the gap. Germline V lookup: CDR1 LGHDT, CDR2 YNNKEL (reference sequence). The length of the CDR3 is 14 residues.